The 18 T cell receptor beta chains below all came from one sample that was sequenced in a study of shared clonotypes between healthy human individuals. Produced via immunoSEQ multiplex PCR; TCRdb's table is partial and in-frame only. The data hold roughly 1,500,000 clones, with about 98.5% observed a single time. Sample: naive CD4+ T cells sorted from blood. Subset given: CD45RA+ positively selected. These TCRs come from a young man in good health.

The CDR3 sequence is CASSGNYGQSYEQYF. The CDR3, as DNA: TGTGCCAGCAGCGGGAACTATGGACAGTCCTACGAGCAGTACTTC. J is TRBJ2-7 and V is TRBV5-8; possible D gene TRBD1, 6 bases. Looked up from germline, CDR1 is SGHTS and CDR2 is YDEGEE. V was clipped by 4 bases and J by 1 base, with 15 bases between them. The CDR3 loop spans 15 amino acids.

The chain is built from TRBV5-1 and TRBJ2-7; either TRBD1 or TRBD2 may fit D (6 bases each). Germline V lookup: CDR1 SGHRS, CDR2 YFSETQ. Deletions cut 4 bases from V and 3 bases from J, with 20 bases between. The CDR3 covers 16 residues. The CDR3 region has the DNA TGCGCCAGCAGCAATAGGGGGGCCGTCCCGGGCTACGAGCAGTACTTC. Amino acids: CASSNRGAVPGYEQYF.

The chain couples TRBV9 to TRBJ1-1; perhaps TRBD1 as D (5 bases). V was clipped by 7 bases and J by 0 bases, with 10 bases between them. The CDR3 has 13 amino acids. Germline loops: CDR1 SGDLS, CDR2 YYNGEE. The chain's CDR3 is CASGGTVNTEAFF. The CDR3 DNA reads TGTGCCAGCGGAGGGACGGTGAACACTGAAGCTTTCTTT.

As to this clone: The same CDR3 can be traced to other DNA sequences in this sample. The rearrangement joins TRBV29-1 to TRBJ2-7; 7 bases line up with TRBD2. J gave up 3 bases and V 4 bases, and 0 bases lay outside the gene matches. Germline V gene lookup returns CDR1 SQVTM and CDR2 ANQGSEA. The CDR3 contains 11 residues. In DNA form, the CDR3 reads TGCAGCGTTGGGGAGGGCTACGAGCAGTACTTC. This translates into CSVGEGYEQYF.

CDR3: CASRGQGAGNTIYF. The CDR3 nucleotides read TGTGCCAGCAGAGGACAGGGGGCGGGAAACACCATATATTTT. The genes are TRBV28 and TRBJ1-3, with TRBD1 matching over 11 bases. The CDR3 covers 14 residues. V was clipped by 6 bases and J by 4 bases; unmatched bases: 2. Germline CDR1 is MDHEN and CDR2 is SYDVKM.

The gene calls are TRBV6-5 and TRBJ2-1; D is unresolved. V lost 3 bases and J 4 bases, leaving 4 bases between the germline ends. CDR1 is MNHEY, CDR2 SVGAGI, per germline. The CDR3 covers 12 residues. The CDR3: CASSYRYNEQFF. CDR3 bases: TGTGCCAGCAGTTATCGGTACAATGAGCAGTTCTTC.

The gene calls are TRBV7-2 and TRBJ2-5; D is perhaps TRBD2 (6 bases). V was shortened by 5 bases and J by 2 bases, with 18 bases between the two germline ends. This CDR3 is built from 16 residues. The germline gives CDR1 SGHTA, CDR2 FQGNSA. CDR3 sequence (DNA): TGTGCCAGCAGCACTTTCTCCCGGGGGATACAAGAGACCCAGTACTTC. Protein: CASSTFSRGIQETQYF.

This chain links TRBV6-7 with TRBJ2-7; D tentatively reads TRBD1 or TRBD2 (5 bases each). TRBV6-7 is an ORF, and what it does is uncertain. The CDR3 consists of 17 residues. V lost 4 bases, J lost 6 bases, and 25 bases lay in between. The CDR3 sequence is CASSFRPGERGAFEQYF. CDR3 nucleotides: TGTGCCAGCAGTTTCCGCCCCGGGGAGAGGGGCGCTTTCGAGCAGTACTTC.

The DNA of the CDR3 is TGCGCCAGCAGCGGGACAGGATCGGGAGAGCAGTTCTTC. Translation gives CASSGTGSGEQFF. The chain uses TRBV5-1 and TRBJ2-1, with 8 bases aligning to TRBD1. Germline CDR1 SGHRS, CDR2 YFSETQ. V lost 4 bases, J lost 10 bases, and 7 bases stayed unmatched. CDR3 length: 13 amino acids.

The chain couples TRBV30 to TRBJ2-7, with D possibly matching TRBD1 (6 bases). V was shortened by 6 bases and J by 4 bases, with 22 bases between the two germline ends. There are 15 residues in the CDR3. Germline V gene lookup returns CDR1 GTSNPN and CDR2 SVGIG (reference sequence). The CDR3 region is CACSTGPRGSYEQYF. CDR3 DNA: TGTGCCTGTTCAACCGGCCCCAGGGGTAGTTACGAGCAGTACTTC.

This sequence joins TRBV7-9 and TRBJ2-7, with a tentative D call TRBD1 (6 bases). V was pared by 6 bases and J by 9 bases, with 18 bases between. The germline CDR1 and CDR2 sequences are SEHNR and FQNEAQ (reference sequence). The CDR3 runs to 13 residues. The CDR3, as DNA: TGTGCCAGCAGTTTCGGACAGCTCGAAGGGCAGTACTTC. Protein: CASSFGQLEGQYF.

This chain uses TRBV19 with TRBJ1-2; 8 positions match TRBD1. With V trimmed by 6 bases and J by 6 bases, 12 bases remained unmatched. CDR3 size: 15 residues. CDR1 and CDR2 (germline): LNHDA, SQIVND (reference sequence). The CDR3 DNA follows: TGTGCCAGTAGCCGACAGGGGTCGGTACCAGATGGCTACACCTTC. Its translation is CASSRQGSVPDGYTF.

For this clone: Other DNA sequences in this specimen translate into the identical CDR3. The chain joins TRBV5-1 to TRBJ1-4; D not resolved. CDR1 and CDR2 from the germline V gene are SGHRS and YFSETQ. The CDR3 length is 15 residues. Trimming left V 0 bases short and J 0 bases short, with 6 bases between. The CDR3 spells CASSLGDATNEKLFF. CDR3 coding DNA: TGCGCCAGCAGCTTGGGAGACGCAACTAATGAAAAACTGTTTTTT. Supplemented by reference TRBV5-1 and TRBJ1-4, the full variable domain reads KAGVTQTPRYLIKTRGQQVTLSCSPISGHRSVSWYQQTPGQGLQFLFEYFSETQRNKGNFPGRFSGRQFSNSRSEMNVSTLELGDSALYLCASSLGDATNEKLFFGSGTQLSVL.

The chain has TRBV9 and TRBJ1-1; no definite D call. The length of the CDR3 is 16 residues. Trimming removed 4 bases at V and 2 bases at J, with 18 bases between. Germline-derived CDR1 and CDR2 are SGDLS and YYNGEE. The CDR3 protein is CASSPQAGVYNTEAFF. CDR3 bases: TGTGCCAGCAGCCCCCAGGCCGGGGTTTATAACACTGAAGCTTTCTTT.

Regarding this clone: One end of the junction fails to match germline, which may point to a read error. V usage is TRBV7-3 and J usage is TRBJ2-7; 11 bases line up with TRBD2. CDR3 length: 18 residues. Germline CDR1 reads SGHTA; CDR2 reads FQGTGA. The CDR3 DNA follows: TGTGCCAGCAGTTTAACATTCGGACTAGCGGGTACTCTAGACGAGCAGTACTTC. It encodes CASSLTFGLAGTLDEQYF.

The chain couples TRBV5-1 to TRBJ2-1, with TRBD2 identical over 7 bases. Germline trimming cut 0 bases from V and 5 bases from J; bases unmatched to any gene: 5. This CDR3 has 15 residues. From germline, CDR1 is SGHRS and CDR2 YFSETQ. The CDR3: CASSLVTSANNEQFF. For the CDR3, the DNA is TGCGCCAGCAGCTTGGTAACTAGCGCCAACAATGAGCAGTTCTTC.

The rearrangement links TRBV10-2 to TRBJ2-7, with TRBD2 matching 12 bases. The CDR3 sequence is 14 residues long. The ends lost 6 bases at V and 2 bases at J; junction bases unmatched: 2. Per the germline V gene, CDR1 is WSHSY and CDR2 is SAAADI. The CDR3 spells CASRTSGSPYEQYF. CDR3 nucleotide sequence: TGCGCCAGCAGGACTAGCGGGAGTCCCTACGAGCAGTACTTC.

The chain has TRBV10-2 and TRBJ2-7; D is perhaps TRBD1 (6 bases). Trimming removed 8 bases at V and 0 bases at J, with 17 bases between. This CDR3 region has 15 residues. Germline CDR1 reads WSHSY; CDR2 reads SAAADI. This CDR3 reads CASSGFRGHSYEQYF. Written as DNA, the CDR3 is TGCGCCAGCTCAGGTTTCCGGGGACACTCCTACGAGCAGTACTTC.